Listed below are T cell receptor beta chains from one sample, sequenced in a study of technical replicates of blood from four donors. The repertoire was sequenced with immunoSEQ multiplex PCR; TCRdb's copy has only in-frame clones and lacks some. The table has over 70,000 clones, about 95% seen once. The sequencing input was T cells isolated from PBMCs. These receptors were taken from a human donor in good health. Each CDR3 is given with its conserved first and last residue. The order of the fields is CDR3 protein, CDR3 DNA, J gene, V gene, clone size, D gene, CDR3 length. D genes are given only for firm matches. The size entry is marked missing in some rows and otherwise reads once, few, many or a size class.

CDR3aa: CASSSDSQETQYF
CDR3nt: TGTGCCAGCAGCTCCGACAGCCAAGAGACCCAGTACTTC
j_gene: TRBJ2-5
v_gene: TRBV7-9
abundance: -
d_gene: -
len: 13

CDR3aa: CASSELGYTF
CDR3nt: TGTGCCAGCAGTGAACTTGGCTACACCTTC
j_gene: TRBJ1-2
v_gene: TRBV6-1
abundance: -
d_gene: -
len: 10

CDR3aa: CASSLMGQTNTGELFF
CDR3nt: TGCGCCAGCAGCCTAATGGGACAGACTAACACCGGGGAGCTGTTTTTT
j_gene: TRBJ2-2
v_gene: TRBV4-1
abundance: -
d_gene: TRBD1
len: 16

CDR3aa: CASARDFTYEQYF
CDR3nt: TGTGCCAGCGCCCGGGACTTCACCTACGAGCAGTACTTC
j_gene: TRBJ2-7
v_gene: TRBV6-5
abundance: -
d_gene: -
len: 13

CDR3aa: CAWSVGSDTQYF
CDR3nt: TGTGCCTGGAGTGTCGGTTCAGATACGCAGTATTTT
j_gene: TRBJ2-3
v_gene: TRBV30
abundance: -
d_gene: -
len: 12

CDR3aa: CASSILPHYGYTF
CDR3nt: TGTGCCAGCAGCATCCTACCGCACTATGGCTACACCTTC
j_gene: TRBJ1-2
v_gene: TRBV25-1
abundance: -
d_gene: -
len: 13

CDR3aa: CASSEGLGLETQYF
CDR3nt: TGTGCCAGCAGCGAGGGACTAGGTCTAGAGACCCAGTACTTC
j_gene: TRBJ2-5
v_gene: TRBV13
abundance: few
d_gene: TRBD2
len: 14

CDR3aa: CATADRSSNQPQHF
CDR3nt: TGTGCCACAGCGGACAGGAGTAGCAATCAGCCCCAGCATTTT
j_gene: TRBJ1-5
v_gene: TRBV19
abundance: -
d_gene: TRBD1
len: 14

CDR3aa: CATSRALAAIYEQYF
CDR3nt: TGTGCCACCAGCAGAGCGCTAGCGGCCATCTACGAGCAGTACTTC
j_gene: TRBJ2-7
v_gene: TRBV15
abundance: -
d_gene: TRBD2
len: 15

CDR3aa: CASSLRSSYNEQFF
CDR3nt: TGTGCCAGCAGTTTGCGGAGCTCCTACAATGAGCAGTTCTTC
j_gene: TRBJ2-1
v_gene: TRBV27
abundance: -
d_gene: -
len: 14

CDR3aa: CASSQYSGGEQYF
CDR3nt: TGTGCCAGCAGCCAATATTCAGGGGGCGAGCAGTACTTC
j_gene: TRBJ2-7
v_gene: TRBV5-5
abundance: -
d_gene: TRBD1
len: 13

CDR3aa: CASSLDGRANYGYTF
CDR3nt: TGCGCCAGCAGCTTGGATGGCAGGGCTAACTATGGCTACACCTTC
j_gene: TRBJ1-2
v_gene: TRBV5-1
abundance: -
d_gene: -
len: 15

CDR3aa: CASSLTAGLEQYF
CDR3nt: TGTGCCAGCAGCTTAACTGCGGGGCTAGAGCAGTACTTC
j_gene: TRBJ2-7
v_gene: TRBV7-3
abundance: -
d_gene: -
len: 13

CDR3aa: CASRASGELFF
CDR3nt: TGTGCCAGTAGGGCCTCCGGGGAGCTGTTTTTT
j_gene: TRBJ2-2
v_gene: TRBV19
abundance: -
d_gene: -
len: 11

CDR3aa: CASTSRRGGANNEQFF
CDR3nt: TGTGCCAGCACCTCGCGGAGGGGAGGGGCTAACAATGAGCAGTTCTTC
j_gene: TRBJ2-1
v_gene: TRBV7-6
abundance: once
d_gene: TRBD2
len: 16

CDR3aa: CASSFQGGGNEQFF
CDR3nt: TGTGCCAGCAGCTTCCAAGGCGGGGGCAATGAGCAGTTCTTC
j_gene: TRBJ2-1
v_gene: TRBV7-2
abundance: -
d_gene: TRBD2
len: 14

CDR3aa: CASRLATGLYGYTF
CDR3nt: TGTGCCAGCAGGCTGGCAACGGGACTCTATGGCTACACCTTC
j_gene: TRBJ1-2
v_gene: TRBV6-5
abundance: -
d_gene: -
len: 14

CDR3aa: CASSGRVNTEAFF
CDR3nt: TGTGCCAGCAGTGGCAGGGTAAACACTGAAGCTTTCTTT
j_gene: TRBJ1-1
v_gene: TRBV6-1
abundance: -
d_gene: -
len: 13